This T cell receptor beta chain derives from a study of CD8 T cells in ankylosing spondylitis. The authors made TCR beta libraries by quantitative 5'-RACE with molecular barcodes. MiXCR, applied by TCRdb to the 5' RACE reads, yields one record per CDR3 protein. The sample records about 360,000 distinct CDR3 sequences, about 20% being singletons. The trim removed 6 bases at V and 7 bases at J, leaving 3 bases unmatched. Germline V CDR1 and CDR2: SGHAT, FQNNGV. The CDR3 length is 12 residues. V gene TRBV11-2 combines with J gene TRBJ2-1; 7 nucleotides align to TRBD2. The specimen was blood, either unsorted or a sorted T cell fraction (not recorded which). The sequence was obtained from a male donor with ankylosing spondylitis or in good health (not recorded which). CDR3: CASRAGPNEQFF. The CDR3 coding sequence is TGTGCCAGCAGAGCGGGGCCGAATGAGCAGTTCTTC.